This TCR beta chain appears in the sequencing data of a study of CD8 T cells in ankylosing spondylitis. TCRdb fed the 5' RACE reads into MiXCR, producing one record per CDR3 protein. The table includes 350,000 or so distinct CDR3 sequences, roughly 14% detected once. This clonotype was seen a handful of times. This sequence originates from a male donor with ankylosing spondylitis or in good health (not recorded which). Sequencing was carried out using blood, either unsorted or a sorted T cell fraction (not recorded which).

The CDR3 region has the DNA TGCGCCAGCAGCTTGGTAAGCGGGGGTAGCTCCTACAATGAGCAGTTCTTC. It is translated as CASSLVSGGSSYNEQFF. The rearrangement joins TRBV5-1 to TRBJ2-1; 8 nucleotides line up with TRBD2. The J segment lost 0 bases and the V segment lost 0 bases, leaving 5 bases of the junction unmatched. Germline V gene lookup returns CDR1 SGHRS and CDR2 YFSETQ. This CDR3 contains 17 residues.